This is a list of T cell receptor beta chains from one sample in a study of identical twins. TCRdb redid the calling of the 5' RACE reads with MiXCR, one entry per CDR3 protein. The sample consists of hundreds of thousands of distinct CDR3 sequences, 24% of them appearing once. This sample was shared with a second study, whose subject was T cells expressing NK-cell markers.

Source material: CD4+ T cells sorted from blood. Receptors originate from a woman under 30 in good health. CDR3s include the opening cysteine and the closing phenylalanine or tryptophan. D genes are given only for firm matches. The listing skips clone size in some rows; elsewhere it reads once, few, many or a size class.

>TRBJ1-6|-|few|TRBV10-3
CATMWATSMGSPLHF
TGTGCCACCATGTGGGCGACCTCCATGGGGTCACCCCTCCACTTT
>TRBJ2-3|-|-|TRBV7-9
CASSSSRAGGTDTQYF
TGTGCCAGCAGCTCATCAAGGGCAGGGGGGACAGATACGCAGTATTTT
>TRBJ2-7|-|-|TRBV19
CASNDRSYEQYF
TGTGCCAGTAACGACAGATCCTACGAGCAGTACTTC
>TRBJ1-6|-|-|TRBV5-1
CASSGQSSYNSPLHF
TGCGCCAGCAGCGGACAAAGCTCCTATAATTCACCCCTCCACTTT
>TRBJ1-5|TRBD1|-|TRBV20-1
CSAARGQEQPQHF
TGCAGTGCTGCCAGGGGGCAGGAGCAGCCCCAGCATTTT
>TRBJ2-1|TRBD2|-|TRBV20-1
CSARILWAGGYEQFF
TGCAGTGCTAGAATCCTCTGGGCGGGAGGGTATGAGCAGTTCTTC
>TRBJ2-1|TRBD2|-|TRBV19
CASSIGLAAYNEQFF
TGTGCCAGTAGTATAGGACTAGCGGCCTACAATGAGCAGTTCTTC
>TRBJ1-1|-|-|TRBV5-1
CASSLGEGTEAFF
TGTGCCAGCAGTCTTGGGGAGGGCACTGAAGCTTTCTTT
>TRBJ2-7|-|few|TRBV20-1
CSATLVKGRYEQYF
TGCAGTGCTACCCTCGTGAAGGGGAGGTACGAGCAGTACTTC
>TRBJ2-7|-|few|TRBV20-1
CSAKAQGVSSKEQYF
TGCAGTGCTAAGGCCCAGGGTGTATCTTCAAAAGAGCAGTACTTC
>TRBJ1-1|-|few|TRBV7-9
CASSTNMNTEAFF
TGTGCCAGCAGCACCAATATGAACACTGAAGCTTTCTTT
>TRBJ1-2|-|many|TRBV12-3/TRBV12-4
CASSLSYGYTF
TGTGCCAGCAGTTTATCGTATGGCTACACCTTC
>TRBJ2-1|TRBD1|once|TRBV6-2/TRBV6-3
CASSLNGQGLQFF
TGTGCCAGCAGTTTAAACGGACAGGGTCTACAGTTCTTC
>TRBJ2-3|TRBD2|-|TRBV20-1
CSARGEAGDTDTQYF
TGCAGTGCTAGAGGGGAAGCGGGGGACACAGATACGCAGTATTTT
>TRBJ2-5|TRBD2|few|TRBV20-1
CSARGRREGQETQYF
TGCAGTGCCCGGGGTCGACGGGAGGGACAAGAGACCCAGTACTTC